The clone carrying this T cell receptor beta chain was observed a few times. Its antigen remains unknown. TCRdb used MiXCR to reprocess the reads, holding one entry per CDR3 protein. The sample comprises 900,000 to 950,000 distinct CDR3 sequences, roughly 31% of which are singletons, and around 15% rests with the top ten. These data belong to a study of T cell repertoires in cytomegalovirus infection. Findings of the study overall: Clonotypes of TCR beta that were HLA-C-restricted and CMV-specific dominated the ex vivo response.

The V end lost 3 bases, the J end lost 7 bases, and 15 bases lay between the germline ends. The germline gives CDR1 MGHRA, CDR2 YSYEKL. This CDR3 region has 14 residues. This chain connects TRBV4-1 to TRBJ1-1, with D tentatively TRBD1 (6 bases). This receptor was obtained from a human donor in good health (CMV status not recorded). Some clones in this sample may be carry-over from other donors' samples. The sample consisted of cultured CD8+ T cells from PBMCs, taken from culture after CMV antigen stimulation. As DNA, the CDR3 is TGCGCCAGCAGCCATCCTAGGGGGGACTATGAAGCTTTCTTT. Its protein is CASSHPRGDYEAFF.